This TCR beta chain was sequenced in a study of CD8 T cells in Susac syndrome. The CDR3 runs 15 residues. The V and J ends lost 1 base and 4 bases respectively, with 13 bases between them. Germline V gene sequence: CDR1 LNHNV, CDR2 YYDKDF (reference sequence). Only one count was recorded for this clonotype. RNA, at about 0.45 to 1 ug, was reverse transcribed with random hexamers. Each CDR3 protein is one row after TCRdb ran MiXCR on the immunoSEQ multiplex PCR reads. Of some 200,000 distinct CDR3 sequences listed, 80% to 95% are singletons. V and J are TRBV15 and TRBJ2-5; weak D call: TRBD1 (6 bases). Sequenced sample: CD8+ T cells from PBMCs. This clonotype originated in a human donor with multiple sclerosis. The DNA for the CDR3 is TGTGCCACCAGCAGAGTGTCAGGGGTCGGAGAGACCCAGTACTTC. Its protein is CATSRVSGVGETQYF.